Here is one TCR beta chain with its context. The record originates from a study of blood T cell repertoires in COVID-19. Study-wide background: Acute-phase and convalescent COVID-19 samples originated in the United States, Italy and Spain.

In the source study's methods: Estimation of nucleated cell counts relied on the amplification of reference gene primers. Generated by immunoSEQ multiplex PCR, the TCRdb table keeps only in-frame clones and is missing some. V and J calls and clone size are copied from that table; D and trimming were computed from the DNA. The data contain some 140,000 clones, approximately 78% of them singletons. Trimming removed 0 bases from V and 0 bases from J, with 12 bases in between. The CDR3 spans 16 residues. Germline V CDR1 and CDR2: SGHDT, YYEEEE. Sequencing input: peripheral blood. This chain connects TRBV5-6 to TRBJ1-2; a possible D gene is TRBD1 (5 bases). This TCR came from a man older than 75 with acute or convalescent COVID-19. CDR3 in amino acids: CASSLVPQGSNYGYTF. CDR3 DNA sequence: TGTGCCAGCAGCTTGGTCCCCCAGGGTTCTAACTATGGCTACACCTTC.